This passage covers 2 T cell receptor beta chains from one sample sequenced in a study of T-cell reconstitution after alpha-beta-depleted transplantation in children. TCRbeta library preparation incorporated unique molecular identifiers. MiXCR, applied by TCRdb to the PCR reads, yields one record per CDR3 protein. In the table there are over 400,000 distinct CDR3 sequences, around two fifths of which are singletons. The sample here was PBMCs, taken before TCRalphabeta/CD19-depleted stem cell transplant. The receptor source for this set is a girl aged 2 to 9 with aplastic anemia, due to receive a stem cell transplant.

The chain is built from TRBV18 and TRBJ2-5; D gene uncertain. Germline CDR1 KGHSH, CDR2 LQKENI. The length of the CDR3 is 13 residues. V lost 2 bases, J lost 4 bases, and 8 bases lay in between. Here the CDR3 DNA reads TGTGCCAGCTCACCATCACTATCAGAGACCCAGTACTTC. It codes for CASSPSLSETQYF. Supplemented by reference TRBV18 and TRBJ2-5, the full variable domain reads NAGVMQNPRHLVRRRGQEARLRCSPMKGHSHVYWYRQLPEEGLKFMVYLQKENIIDESGMPKERFSAEFPKEGPSILRIQQVVRGDSAAYFCASSPSLSETQYFGPGTRLLVL.

The rearrangement uses TRBV7-6 and TRBJ2-5, with 11 bases aligning to TRBD2. Germline loops: CDR1 SGHVS, CDR2 FNYEAQ. With 2 bases clipped from V and 5 bases from J, the junction kept 7 bases outside the gene matches. The CDR3 is 16 amino acids. CDR3 bases: TGTGCCAGCAGCTTACTAGCGGGGGGATCACGGGAGACCCAGTACTTC. Translating it yields CASSLLAGGSRETQYF.